This passage covers 8 T cell receptor beta chains from one sample sequenced in a study of cytomegalovirus exposure and HLA in healthy donors (TCRdb year 2017). Libraries were constructed by the immunoSEQ multiplex PCR assay. For the multiplex PCR, a mixture combining 60 forward primers for TCR Vbeta segments and 13 reverse primers for TCR Jbeta segments was used. TCRdb retrieved this table from immuneACCESS and kept in-frame rearrangements only. Not all clones are present; in checked studies, unresolved V genes account for under half, and no reason is known for the remainder. In all, the sample holds 100,000 or so clones, and around 75% of those were seen once. The ten largest clones represent 6.9% of the sample. Sequences were obtained from PBMCs. These receptors were collected from a man aged 30 to 39 in good health and CMV-seropositive.

The CDR3 nucleotides are TGTGCCAGCAGCCCTCGGGCACTAGCAGTTTACGAGCAGTACTTC. The encoded protein is CASSPRALAVYEQYF. The J gene is TRBJ2-7, the V gene TRBV6-1; perhaps TRBD2 as D (6 bases). The germline V gene has CDR1 MNHNS and CDR2 SASEGT. With 6 bases removed from V and 4 bases from J, the gap between germline ends came to 19 bases. This CDR3 region has 15 residues.

V usage is TRBV30 and J usage is TRBJ2-3; D possibly corresponds to TRBD1 (5 bases). The CDR3 extends over 13 amino acids. Germline V gives CDR1 GTSNPN, CDR2 SVGIG (reference sequence). V was clipped by 4 bases and J by 2 bases, with 10 bases between them. The CDR3 coding sequence is TGTGCCTGGACAGGGCCTCCCACAGATACGCAGTATTTT. Translated: CAWTGPPTDTQYF.

The chain carries TRBV4-1 and TRBJ2-1; 7 bases fit TRBD2. This CDR3 contains 15 residues. V lost 0 bases, J lost 4 bases, and 3 bases stayed unmatched. Per germline, CDR1 MGHRA and CDR2 YSYEKL. The CDR3 region is CASSQDRGEYNEQFF. CDR3 DNA sequence: TGCGCCAGCAGCCAAGACCGGGGGGAGTACAATGAGCAGTTCTTC.

The V call is TRBV5-1, the J call TRBJ2-7; D might be TRBD1 (5 bases). Germline-derived CDR1 and CDR2 are SGHRS and YFSETQ. Deletions cut 2 bases from V and 0 bases from J, with 12 bases between. CDR3 length: 15 amino acids. CDR3 loop: CASSLAPGPSYEQYF. CDR3 DNA: TGCGCCAGCAGCTTAGCGCCAGGGCCCTCCTACGAGCAGTACTTC.

This clone was detected once. The chain combines TRBV6-1 with TRBJ1-6; D ambiguous. Germline V CDR1 and CDR2: MNHNS, SASEGT. CDR3 length equals 13 residues. The germline V and J ends were trimmed by 3 bases and 7 bases, with 7 bases remaining between them. CDR3 bases: TGTGCCAGCAGTGACCTCTTAAATTCACCCCTCCACTTT. It encodes CASSDLLNSPLHF.

This sequence joins TRBV6-6 and TRBJ2-2; 15 bases fit TRBD2. The CDR3 extends over 15 amino acids. The germline CDR1 and CDR2 sequences are MNHNY and SVGAGI (reference sequence). The V gene end was trimmed by 10 bases and the J gene end by 9 bases; junction bases not matched to a gene: 9. CDR3 coding DNA: TGTGCCATCCGGACTAGCGGGGGGGAGGCCAGGGAGCTGTTTTTT. This sequence encodes CAIRTSGGEARELFF.

Concerning this clone itself: At one end the junction does not follow the germline gene, possibly because of a read error. V gene TRBV15 combines with J gene TRBJ1-4; perhaps TRBD1 as D (6 bases). CDR1 and CDR2 from the germline V gene are LNHNV and YYDKDF (reference sequence). This CDR3 has 15 amino acids. The CDR3 sequence: CAISRGIRTDEKLFF. CDR3 sequence (DNA): TGTGCCATCAGCAGAGGTATCAGGACAGATGAAAAACTGTTTTTT.

The chain uses TRBV6-1 and TRBJ1-5; tentatively, D is TRBD1 (6 bases). Germline V gives CDR1 MNHNS, CDR2 SASEGT. Trimming shortened V by 6 bases and J by 6 bases, and 18 bases separated the two germline ends. There are 15 residues in the CDR3. As DNA, the CDR3 is TGTGCCAGCAGCCTGACAGGAGCTCTGGGTCAGCCCCAGCATTTT. Translation gives CASSLTGALGQPQHF.